This TCR beta chain was captured by sequencing in a study of cytomegalovirus exposure and HLA in healthy donors. It was with 60 Vbeta and 13 Jbeta primers that the PCR ran. Data came from immunoSEQ multiplex PCR; TCRdb stores just in-frame clones and leaves some out. The table lists around 110,000 clones, more than 65% of them singletons. Whole-study results and caveats: Sequencing probably produced one cluster of sequence variants that were highly shared. Rarity held for most TCR sequences, but there were some public TCRs that occurred in many donors.

Remarks on this clone: Its target is unknown.

V trimming: 2 bases; J trimming: 6 bases; junction bases outside the gene matches: 6. The CDR3 length is 15 residues. Germline V gene data show CDR1 as MGHDK and CDR2 as SYGVNS. Material: PBMCs. The receptor was isolated from a woman aged 25 to 39 in good health and CMV-seronegative. The rearrangement links TRBV25-1 to TRBJ1-4; 7 bases agree with TRBD1. The CDR3 sequence: CASSERGTVDEKLFF. The CDR3 DNA reads as TGTGCCAGCAGTGAAAGGGGGACAGTGGATGAAAAACTGTTTTTT.